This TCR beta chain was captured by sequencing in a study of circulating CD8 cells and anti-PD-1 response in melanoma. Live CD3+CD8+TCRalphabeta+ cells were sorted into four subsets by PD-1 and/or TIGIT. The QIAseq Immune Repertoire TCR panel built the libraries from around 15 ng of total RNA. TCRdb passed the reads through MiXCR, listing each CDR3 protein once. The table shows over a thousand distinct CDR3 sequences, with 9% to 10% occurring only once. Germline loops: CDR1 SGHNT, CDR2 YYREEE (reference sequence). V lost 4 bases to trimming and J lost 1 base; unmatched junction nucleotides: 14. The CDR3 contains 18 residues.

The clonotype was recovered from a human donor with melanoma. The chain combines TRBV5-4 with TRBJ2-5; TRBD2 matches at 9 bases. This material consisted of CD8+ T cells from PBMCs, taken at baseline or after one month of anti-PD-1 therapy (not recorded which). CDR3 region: CASSTTEDPGLAQETQYF. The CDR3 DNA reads TGTGCCAGCAGCACAACTGAAGACCCGGGACTAGCCCAAGAGACCCAGTACTTC.